The 21 T cell receptor beta chains reported below all come from one sample, sequenced in a study of glioma-infiltrating T cells. The iRepertoire nested amplicon-rescue multiplex PCR amplified TCR alpha and beta CDR3s from RNA. TCRdb re-derived calls from the multiplex PCR reads in MiXCR, one entry per CDR3 protein. The table shows 100,000 to 150,000 distinct CDR3 sequences, with about 23% occurring only once. The sequenced material came from glioma tissue, nonneoplastic brain tissue, or PBMCs (not recorded which). The source is a human donor with low-grade glioma or glioblastoma, undergoing nonglioma brain surgery, or in good health (not recorded which).

This clonotype occurred a few times. A much larger clone is a single base away; this may be a read error. The chain recombines TRBV6-5 with TRBJ2-3; 11 positions agree with TRBD1. Germline CDR1 and CDR2: MNHEY and SVGAGI. This CDR3 region has 15 residues. CDR3 nucleotide sequence: TGTTCCAGCATAGAGGGACAGGGGGTAGCAGATACGCAGTATTTT. Protein sequence: CSSIEGQGVADTQYF.

V is TRBV19 and J is TRBJ1-5, with D maybe TRBD1 (5 bases). The germline V gene has CDR1 LNHDA and CDR2 SQIVND (reference sequence). The CDR3 extends over 13 amino acids. V was clipped by 10 bases and J by 5 bases, with 15 bases between them. The CDR3 reads CAIETAPYQPQHF. In DNA form, the CDR3 reads TGTGCCATAGAGACAGCTCCATATCAGCCCCAGCATTTT.

Notes on this clonotype: A much larger clone sits a single nucleotide away, making a read error possible. The rearrangement joins TRBV5-1 to TRBJ2-3, with D unresolved. V lost 0 bases to trimming and J lost 4 bases, with 3 bases between them. CDR1 and CDR2 from the germline V gene are SGHRS and YFSETQ. CDR3 size: 12 residues. CDR3 region: CASSLEPDTQYF. The CDR3 nucleotides are TGCGCCAGCAGCTTGGAACCAGATACGCAGTATTTT.

On this clonotype: This may stem from a read error, because a much larger clone lies one nucleotide away. V is TRBV4-1 and J is TRBJ2-2, with TRBD2 as a possible D gene (6 bases). Germline V lookup: CDR1 MGHRA, CDR2 YSYEKL. The CDR3 covers 14 residues. CDR3 in amino acids: CASSQDEGTGGLFF. CDR3 nucleotide sequence: TGCGCCAGCAGCCAAGACGAGGGGACCGGGGGGCTGTTTTTT.

This clonotype was detected many times. V usage is TRBV20-1 and J usage is TRBJ2-4; D remains unclear. The CDR3 consists of 15 residues. Trimming pared 3 bases from V and 0 bases from J, leaving 12 bases between. CDR1 and CDR2 (germline): DFQATT, SNEGSKA (reference sequence). The CDR3 bases are TGCAGTGCTAGTCCTTTGGTGGGAGCCAAAAACATTCAGTACTTC. The encoded protein is CSASPLVGAKNIQYF.

Regarding this clonotype: A much larger clone differs by one base, so this may be a read error. The chain combines TRBV5-4 with TRBJ2-1; D may be TRBD2 (6 bases). CDR1 and CDR2 (germline): SGHNT, YYREEE (reference sequence). V lost 0 bases and J lost 13, with 17 bases in between. The CDR3 contains 14 residues. The DNA for the CDR3 is TGTGCCAGCAGCTTGGGTCTAGCGCTAGAGACCCAGTTCTTC. It encodes CASSLGLALETQFF.

At least ten counts were recorded for this clonotype. This chain uses TRBV27 with TRBJ1-6, with TRBD1 as a possible D gene (5 bases). The germline V gene has CDR1 MNHEY and CDR2 SMNVEV (reference sequence). The V and J ends lost 6 bases and 7 bases respectively, with 10 bases between them. The length of the CDR3 is 13 residues. CDR3 residues: CASRAQGNSPLHF. The DNA of the CDR3 is TGTGCCAGCAGGGCGCAGGGAAATTCACCCCTCCACTTT.

The table lists this clonotype with many counts. The V and J genes are TRBV28 and TRBJ2-1; 7 bases agree with TRBD1. V was pared by 2 bases and J by 1 base, with 11 bases of the junction left unmatched. There are 18 residues in the CDR3. The V gene's germline CDR1 is MDHEN and CDR2 SYDVKM. CDR3 amino acids: CASSLPPRGQASYNEQFF. The CDR3 DNA is TGTGCCAGCAGTTTACCCCCGAGAGGACAGGCATCCTACAATGAGCAGTTCTTC.

V is TRBV29-1 and J is TRBJ2-3; 9 positions agree with TRBD2. In germline, CDR1 is SQVTM, CDR2 ANQGSEA. This CDR3 has 16 amino acids. V shed 1 base and J 4 bases; nucleotides not matched to a gene: 9. CDR3: CSVEGLAESQADTQYF. CDR3 in DNA: TGCAGCGTTGAAGGACTAGCGGAATCCCAGGCAGATACGCAGTATTTT.

The rearrangement uses TRBV3-1 and TRBJ1-2, with D maybe TRBD1 (5 bases). Germline loops: CDR1 LGHDT, CDR2 YNNKEL (reference sequence). V lost 7 bases to trimming and J lost 0 bases, with 15 bases between them. The CDR3 covers 15 residues. The CDR3 nucleotides are TGTGCCAGCACCCAGCAGGGTACTCCTAACTATGGCTACACCTTC. It specifies CASTQQGTPNYGYTF.

The CDR3 loop is CSVESSSLSTDTQYF. CDR3 nucleotide sequence: TGCAGCGTTGAATCTAGTTCCTTGAGCACAGATACGCAGTATTTT. This chain uses TRBV29-1 with TRBJ2-3; no firm D call. Germline V gives CDR1 SQVTM, CDR2 ANQGSEA. The CDR3 is made up of 15 amino acids. V gave up 2 bases and J gave up 0 bases, with 12 bases separating them.

This chain joins TRBV5-1 and TRBJ2-2; a weak D match, TRBD1 (6 bases). The CDR3 has 17 residues. Per germline, CDR1 SGHRS and CDR2 YFSETQ. V lost 3 bases and J lost 1, with 16 bases in between. The chain's CDR3 is CASSYQLRGQNTGELFF. CDR3 sequence (DNA): TGCGCCAGCAGCTACCAGCTCAGGGGACAGAACACCGGGGAGCTGTTTTTT.

This rearrangement joins TRBV29-1 to TRBJ2-1; 7 nucleotides line up with TRBD2. Germline lookup yields CDR1 SQVTM and CDR2 ANQGSEA. Trimming at V came to 7 bases and at J to 3 bases, leaving 3 bases not matched to a gene. This CDR3 comprises 12 residues. This CDR3 is CSAWTSYNEQFF. CDR3 coding DNA: TGCAGCGCCTGGACTAGCTACAATGAGCAGTTCTTC.

This clonotype was observed at least ten times. This rearrangement joins TRBV25-1 to TRBJ2-3, with a tentative D call TRBD1 (5 bases). Trimming stripped 4 bases from V and 8 bases from J, with 10 bases between. CDR1 and CDR2 from the germline V gene are MGHDK and SYGVNS. The CDR3 length is 12 residues. CDR3 residues: CASSGTSGTQYF. The CDR3 region has the DNA TGTGCCAGCAGTGGGACAAGTGGTACGCAGTATTTT.

CDR3 in amino acids: CASISSTHEQFF. The CDR3 DNA is TGTGCCAGCATTTCTTCCACCCATGAGCAGTTCTTC. This rearrangement joins TRBV6-5 to TRBJ2-1; D remains ambiguous. Germline CDR1 and CDR2: MNHEY and SVGAGI. V lost 7 bases and J 8 bases, leaving 12 bases between the germline ends. The length of the CDR3 is 12 residues.

The table lists this clonotype with many counts. The chain is built from TRBV6-1 and TRBJ2-1; TRBD2 might be the D (5 bases). CDR1 is MNHNS, CDR2 SASEGT, per germline. This CDR3 is 12 amino acids long. Trimming took off 2 bases at V and 9 bases at J, with 8 bases between the two ends. The CDR3 nucleotides read TGTGCCAGCAGTGAACTAGGGAGTGAGCAGTTCTTC. Residues: CASSELGSEQFF.

On this clonotype: A much more abundant neighbour one base away suggests this may be a read error. The conserved closing phenylalanine or tryptophan is absent in this CDR3, likely reflecting a read error. The genes are TRBV4-1 and TRBJ2-7; 7 bases agree with TRBD1. This CDR3 has 15 amino acids. In germline, CDR1 is MGHRA, CDR2 YSYEKL. The V segment lost 0 bases and the J segment 4 bases; nucleotides outside the gene matches: 6. The DNA of the CDR3 is TGCGCCAGCAGCCAAGAGAGACAGGGCGTTTACGAGCAGTACTCC. It yields the protein CASSQERQGVYEQYS.

About this clonotype: A much bigger clone sits one base away, suggesting this may be a read error. V is TRBV4-1 and J is TRBJ2-2; TRBD2 is a possible D gene (6 bases). The V gene's germline CDR1 is MGHRA and CDR2 YSYEKL. The CDR3 contains 18 residues. DNA for the CDR3: TGCGCCAGAAGCCAAGATTTTAGGACTACTAAGAACACCGGGGAGCTGTTTTTT. Its protein product is CARSQDFRTTKNTGELFF.

This clonotype was observed many times. Here the CDR3 DNA reads TGTGCCAGCAGCCTGGACAGGGAATCAGCCCAGCATTTT. It translates to CASSLDRESAQHF. V is TRBV28 and J is TRBJ1-5, with 8 bases matching TRBD1. The CDR3 is 13 residues long. Germline CDR1 MDHEN, CDR2 SYDVKM. Germline trimming cut 6 bases from V and 11 bases from J; bases unmatched to any gene: 9.

On this clonotype itself: One base away lies a much larger clone, so this may be a sequencing read error. J is TRBJ2-5 and V is TRBV7-2; 11 positions match TRBD1. CDR1 is SGHTA, CDR2 FQGNSA, per germline. This CDR3 comprises 17 residues. The J segment lost 3 bases and the V segment lost 2 bases, leaving 8 bases of the junction unmatched. CDR3 sequence (DNA): TGTGCCAGCAGCTTACAAACCGGGACAGGGGGAGAAGAGACCCAGTACTTC. Its protein product is CASSLQTGTGGEETQYF. Drawing the rest from reference TRBV7-2 and TRBJ2-5, the complete variable domain is GAGVSQSPSNKVTEKGKDVELRCDPISGHTALYWYRQSLGQGLEFLIYFQGNSAPDKSGLPSDRFSAERTGGSVSTLTIQRTQQEDSAVYLCASSLQTGTGGEETQYFGPGTRLLVL.

Ten or more counts support this clonotype. The genes are TRBV12-3 or TRBV12-4 and TRBJ2-5, with 8 bases matching TRBD2. With 3 bases clipped from V and 8 bases from J, the junction kept 5 bases outside the gene matches. The CDR3 is made up of 13 amino acids. The CDR3 DNA reads as TGTGCCAGCAGTTTTACGGGAGGGCCCACCCAGTACTTC. Protein product: CASSFTGGPTQYF.